Sequencing of this TCR beta chain was carried out in a study of PD-L1 blockade in urothelial cancer. The study's findings and limits: Prediction of better survival came from below-median pretreatment blood TCR clonality.

Trimming at V came to 1 base and at J to 7 bases, leaving 7 bases not matched to a gene. CDR1 and CDR2 (germline): MNHNS, SASEGT. This CDR3 has 16 amino acids. Profiling relied on immunoSEQ multiplex PCR, and the TCRdb table lists in-frame clones only, not all of them. The sample shows 100,000 or so clones, roughly nine tenths of them seen only once. This clone was detected only once. No antigen is known for it. The TCR was taken from a woman of 80 years or more with urothelial cancer. Source: PBMCs, taken around atezolizumab (anti-PD-L1) treatment. The J gene is TRBJ2-1, the V gene TRBV6-1; 10 bases map to TRBD2. The CDR3 DNA follows: TGTGCCAGCAGTGAAGGAAGCCTAGCGGGAGTGAATGAGCAGTTCTTC. Translated: CASSEGSLAGVNEQFF.